One and the same sample provided the 20 T cell receptor beta chains below, sequenced in a study of blood T cell repertoires in COVID-19. The protocol was immunoSEQ multiplex PCR, while the TCRdb copy is restricted to in-frame clones and leaves out a portion. The table records 350,000 to 400,000 clones, over 75% of them present only once. The specimen was PBMCs or T cells enriched from blood (not recorded which). The receptors here all came from a woman in her 30s who had recovered from COVID-19.

V and J are TRBV11-2 and TRBJ1-1; D not resolved. The CDR3 covers 13 residues. CDR1 and CDR2 (germline): SGHAT, FQNNGV. V lost 11 bases, J lost 1 base, and 14 bases lay in between. The CDR3 region is CAAEERKNTEAFF. For the CDR3, the DNA is TGTGCCGCAGAGGAACGGAAGAACACTGAAGCTTTCTTT. Full variable domain (outside the CDR3, taken from reference TRBV11-2 and TRBJ1-1): EAGVAQSPRYKIIEKRQSVAFWCNPISGHATLYWYQQILGQGPKLLIQFQNNGVVDDSQLPKDRFSAERLKGVDSTLKIQPAKLEDSAVYLCAAEERKNTEAFFGQGTRLTVV.

V and J are TRBV7-2 and TRBJ1-1, with 8 bases that match TRBD1. This CDR3 region has 15 residues. With V trimmed by 2 bases and J by 5 bases, 7 bases remained unmatched. Germline V gene data show CDR1 as SGHTA and CDR2 as FQGNSA. The CDR3 region has the DNA TGTGCCAGCAGCTTAACGTCAGGGGGCCGGACTGAAGCTTTCTTT. It encodes CASSLTSGGRTEAFF.

This chain joins TRBV3-1 (or the pseudogene TRBV3-2) and TRBJ2-7, with 9 bases aligning to TRBD1. After removal of 0 bases from V and 5 bases from J, the junction contained 11 bases not matched to a gene. CDR1 and CDR2 from the germline V gene are LGHDT and YNNKEL (reference sequence). This CDR3 region has 17 residues. The CDR3 region is CASSQEYWTGVSHEQYF. The DNA for the CDR3 is TGTGCCAGCAGCCAAGAGTACTGGACAGGGGTTTCCCACGAGCAGTACTTC.

The rearrangement links TRBV28 to TRBJ2-7; 8 positions match TRBD1. CDR1 is MDHEN, CDR2 SYDVKM, per germline. The J segment lost 1 base and the V segment lost 5 bases, leaving 10 bases of the junction unmatched. This CDR3 region has 16 residues. CDR3 sequence reads: CASSGTGQGLSYEQYF. DNA of the CDR3: TGTGCCAGCAGTGGTACTGGACAGGGCTTGTCCTACGAGCAGTACTTC.

This clone was counted between two and nine times. This CDR3 is CASSKDDSGGYEQYF. CDR3 sequence (DNA): TGTGCCAGCAGCAAAGACGATAGCGGGGGCTACGAGCAGTACTTC. The chain combines TRBV6-5 with TRBJ2-7, with TRBD2 matching 9 bases. Germline V gene sequence: CDR1 MNHEY, CDR2 SVGAGI. Trimming cost V 6 bases and J 3 bases; bases outside gene matches: 9. The CDR3 has 15 amino acids.

The chain employs TRBV27 and TRBJ1-2; 9 bases are a match to TRBD1. This CDR3 has 14 amino acids. V gave up 6 bases and J gave up 7 bases; unmatched junction bases: 9. From germline, CDR1 is MNHEY and CDR2 SMNVEV (reference sequence). CDR3 DNA sequence: TGTGCCAGCAGATTCCAGGGACAGGGTTTTGGCTACACCTTC. It is translated as CASRFQGQGFGYTF.

The V and J genes are TRBV2 and TRBJ2-2, with a weak D call TRBD1 (5 bases). This CDR3 spans 14 amino acids. V gave up 1 base and J gave up 4 bases, with 7 bases separating them. CDR1 is SNHLY, CDR2 FYNNEI, per germline. CDR3 region: CASSEGQGTGELFF. The CDR3 DNA follows: TGTGCCAGCAGTGAAGGGCAGGGCACCGGGGAGCTGTTTTTT. Based on the CDR3 plus reference TRBV2 and TRBJ2-2, the full variable domain is EPEVTQTPSHQVTQMGQEVILRCVPISNHLYFYWYRQILGQKVEFLVSFYNNEISEKSEIFDDQFSVERPDGSNFTLKIRSTKLEDSAMYFCASSEGQGTGELFFGEGSRLTVL.

This chain connects TRBV15 to TRBJ1-5; no definite D call. Trimming left V 4 bases short and J 11 bases short, with 15 bases between. This CDR3 is built from 13 residues. From germline, CDR1 is LNHNV and CDR2 YYDKDF (reference sequence). The CDR3 DNA sequence: TGTGCCACCAGCACTGAGACGGCCAGGACCCAGCATTTT. The encoded protein is CATSTETARTQHF.

This clone was counted only a few times. The chain couples TRBV2 to TRBJ2-7; unclear D gene. The germline V and J ends were trimmed by 6 bases and 2 bases, with 11 bases remaining between them. Germline CDR1 and CDR2: SNHLY and FYNNEI. The CDR3 sequence is 13 residues long. The CDR3 region is CASSVQNAYEQYF. The CDR3 coding sequence is TGTGCCAGCAGCGTCCAGAATGCCTACGAGCAGTACTTC. Full variable domain (remainder filled in from reference TRBV2 and TRBJ2-7): EPEVTQTPSHQVTQMGQEVILRCVPISNHLYFYWYRQILGQKVEFLVSFYNNEISEKSEIFDDQFSVERPDGSNFTLKIRSTKLEDSAMYFCASSVQNAYEQYFGPGTRLTVT.

The rearrangement uses TRBV5-8 and TRBJ2-5; TRBD1 matches 9 bases. The J segment lost 2 bases and the V segment lost 4 bases, leaving 3 bases of the junction unmatched. This CDR3 spans 14 amino acids. CDR1 is SGHTS, CDR2 YDEGEE, per germline. CDR3 amino acids: CASSPGTGQETQYF. Here the CDR3 DNA reads TGTGCCAGCAGCCCCGGGACAGGGCAAGAGACCCAGTACTTC.

J is TRBJ1-4 and V is TRBV19; D remains ambiguous. The CDR3 length is 14 residues. Germline-derived CDR1 and CDR2 are LNHDA and SQIVND (reference sequence). The V and J ends lost 7 bases and 0 bases respectively, with 9 bases between them. The DNA for the CDR3 is TGTGCCAGTACTTCAGAATCAACTAATGAAAAACTGTTTTTT. The encoded protein is CASTSESTNEKLFF.

The V gene is TRBV9, the J gene TRBJ1-6; D unresolved. The CDR3 spans 15 residues. Germline values: CDR1 SGDLS, CDR2 YYNGEE. V was pared by 4 bases and J by 9 bases, with 17 bases between. The CDR3 DNA follows: TGTGCCAGCAGCCTCCACGGGATTCCGAGTTCACCCCTCCACTTT. This codes for CASSLHGIPSSPLHF. The complete variable domain, with remaining parts taken from reference TRBV9 and TRBJ1-6, reads DSGVTQTPKHLITATGQRVTLRCSPRSGDLSVYWYQQSLDQGLQFLIQYYNGEERAKGNILERFSAQQFPDLHSELNLSSLELGDSALYFCASSLHGIPSSPLHFGNGTRLTVT.

DNA of the CDR3: TGTGCCAGCAGCGCCGACAGAAACTATGGCTACACCTTC. It specifies CASSADRNYGYTF. The rearrangement uses TRBV7-2 and TRBJ1-2; perhaps TRBD1 as D (5 bases). CDR1 and CDR2 (germline): SGHTA, FQGNSA. The V gene lost 5 bases and the J gene lost 2 bases, with 9 bases spanning the gap. The CDR3 spans 13 residues.

The CDR3, as DNA: TGCGCCAGCAGCCAAGGCGGGAAGTATGGCTACACCTTC. This codes for CASSQGGKYGYTF. The chain recombines TRBV4-1 with TRBJ1-2; D gene uncertain. Germline V gene lookup returns CDR1 MGHRA and CDR2 YSYEKL. This CDR3 has 13 amino acids. The V end lost 1 base, the J end lost 5 bases, and 8 bases lay between the germline ends.

This chain links TRBV19 with TRBJ2-1; TRBD2 matches 9 bases. CDR1 is LNHDA, CDR2 SQIVND, per germline (reference sequence). The CDR3 runs to 16 residues. The V and J ends lost 7 bases and 0 bases, in that order; junction bases with no gene match: 7. The CDR3 bases are TGTGCCAGTAAGGGACTAGCTGGGAACTCCTACAATGAGCAGTTCTTC. Translated: CASKGLAGNSYNEQFF. The complete variable domain, with remaining parts taken from reference TRBV19 and TRBJ2-1, reads DGGITQSPKYLFRKEGQNVTLSCEQNLNHDAMYWYRQDPGQGLRLIYYSQIVNDFQKGDIAEGYSVSREKKESFPLTVTSAQKNPTAFYLCASKGLAGNSYNEQFFGPGTRLTVL.

This chain uses TRBV4-1 with TRBJ2-2, with 9 bases matching TRBD1. The junction had 4 bases not matched to a gene; V was cut back by 4 bases and J by 1 base. The germline CDR1 and CDR2 sequences are MGHRA and YSYEKL. The CDR3 loop spans 16 amino acids. CDR3 sequence reads: CASSPTDRGNTGELFF. The CDR3 DNA reads TGCGCCAGCAGCCCTACGGACAGGGGGAACACCGGGGAGCTGTTTTTT.

The count of this clone is one. This sequence joins TRBV28 and TRBJ1-1; the D gene is possibly TRBD1 (6 bases). CDR3 length: 15 residues. V was shortened by 2 bases and J by 1 base, with 11 bases between the two germline ends. Germline values: CDR1 MDHEN, CDR2 SYDVKM. The CDR3 region is CASSLQGWGNTEAFF. CDR3 coding DNA: TGTGCCAGCAGTTTACAGGGGTGGGGGAACACTGAAGCTTTCTTT. Full variable domain (remainder filled in from reference TRBV28 and TRBJ1-1): DVKVTQSSRYLVKRTGEKVFLECVQDMDHENMFWYRQDPGLGLRLIYFSYDVKMKEKGDIPEGYSVSREKKERFSLILESASTNQTSMYLCASSLQGWGNTEAFFGQGTRLTVV.

The chain uses TRBV6-5 and TRBJ2-5; perhaps TRBD1 as D (5 bases). The V end was cut by 7 bases, the J end by 5 bases, with 14 bases between. The germline V gene has CDR1 MNHEY and CDR2 SVGAGI. This CDR3 has 13 amino acids. CDR3 amino acids: CASKARARETQYF. The CDR3, as DNA: TGTGCCAGCAAGGCCAGGGCGAGGGAGACCCAGTACTTC.

The CDR3 loop is CASSQGEQPQHF. CDR3 sequence (DNA): TGTGCCAGCAGCCAAGGAGAGCAGCCCCAGCATTTT. This sequence joins TRBV3-1 (or the pseudogene TRBV3-2) and TRBJ1-5; D gene ambiguous. This CDR3 is 12 amino acids long. Germline CDR1 reads LGHDT; CDR2 reads YNNKEL (reference sequence). V gave up 1 base and J gave up 7 bases, with 5 bases separating them.

The rearrangement links TRBV28 to TRBJ2-7; 8 positions agree with TRBD1. Trimming removed 2 bases from V and 1 base from J; junction bases left unmatched: 4. CDR3 length: 15 amino acids. The V gene's germline CDR1 is MDHEN and CDR2 SYDVKM. Written as DNA, the CDR3 is TGTGCCAGCAGTTTAACCGACAGGGGTTCCTACGAGCAGTACTTC. As protein: CASSLTDRGSYEQYF.